The rows below give T cell receptor beta chains drawn from one sample of a study of spatial heterogeneity in lung cancer. TCRdb fed the 5' RACE reads into MiXCR, producing one record per CDR3 protein. Here the sample spans around 110,000 distinct CDR3 sequences, more than 9% being singletons. The material was PBMCs, obtained at follow-up. The receptors originated from a male donor with early-stage non-small cell lung cancer. The CDR3 runs from the conserved cysteine through the conserved F or W. A D gene is named only where the DNA matches it firmly. The size field is filled for only some rows; it gives once, few, many or a size class.

size: many
V: TRBV7-9
length: 15
D: TRBD2
J: TRBJ2-7
DNA: TGTGCCAGCAGCCCACTAGCGGGGGGCACCTACGAGCAGTACTTC
CDR3: CASSPLAGGTYEQYF

size: .
V: TRBV9
length: 13
D: .
J: TRBJ2-4
DNA: TGTGCCAGCAGCGTAGACCAGGGGAGCATTCAGTACTTC
CDR3: CASSVDQGSIQYF

size: few
V: TRBV9
length: 16
D: .
J: TRBJ2-5
DNA: TGTGCCAGCAGCGAGAGGGGTCGGGGGACTCAAGAGACCCAGTACTTC
CDR3: CASSERGRGTQETQYF

size: .
V: TRBV6-6
length: 11
D: .
J: TRBJ2-7
DNA: TGTGCCAGCAGTTCCAGGGTACAGCAGTACTTC
CDR3: CASSSRVQQYF

size: many
V: TRBV28
length: 13
D: TRBD1
J: TRBJ1-2
DNA: TGTGCCAGCAGTTTCGGACAGGGGTTGGGCTACACCTTC
CDR3: CASSFGQGLGYTF

size: many
V: TRBV9
length: 18
D: TRBD1
J: TRBJ2-6
DNA: TGTGCCAGCAGCGTAGCTCGACAGGGCGGCTCTGGGGCCAACGTCCTGACTTTC
CDR3: CASSVARQGGSGANVLTF

size: .
V: TRBV10-3
length: 13
D: .
J: TRBJ2-1
DNA: TGTGCCATCAGTCGACAGAACTTTAATGAGCAGTTCTTC
CDR3: CAISRQNFNEQFF

size: few
V: TRBV6-5
length: 15
D: .
J: TRBJ1-1
DNA: TGTGCCAGCAGTACCGGGCCAAAGGGGAGGACTGAAGCTTTCTTT
CDR3: CASSTGPKGRTEAFF

size: .
V: TRBV11-2
length: 13
D: .
J: TRBJ2-5
DNA: TGTGCCAGATACGTTGGCAGCCGAGAGACCCAGTACTTC
CDR3: CARYVGSRETQYF

size: .
V: TRBV7-2
length: 13
D: .
J: TRBJ2-5
DNA: TGTGCCAGCACCCCTTACGGAGCAGAGACCCAGTACTTC
CDR3: CASTPYGAETQYF

size: many
V: TRBV2
length: 12
D: .
J: TRBJ1-2
DNA: TGTGCCAGCAGTGAGTCTGGGACAGGCTACACCTTC
CDR3: CASSESGTGYTF

size: few
V: TRBV5-1
length: 13
D: TRBD1
J: TRBJ2-5
DNA: TGCGCCAGCAGCCTGGGACAGGGGGAGACCCAGTACTTC
CDR3: CASSLGQGETQYF

size: few
V: TRBV18
length: 12
D: .
J: TRBJ2-7
DNA: TGTGCCAGCTCACCTACAGGGAACGAGCAGTACTTC
CDR3: CASSPTGNEQYF

size: many
V: TRBV6-6
length: 11
D: .
J: TRBJ2-1
DNA: TGTGCCAGCAGCAGCTTGAATGAGCAGTTCTTC
CDR3: CASSSLNEQFF

size: .
V: TRBV5-1
length: 15
D: TRBD2
J: TRBJ2-1
DNA: TGCGCCAGCAGCGAAGCGGGGGGGTCCTACAATGAGCAGTTCTTC
CDR3: CASSEAGGSYNEQFF

size: many
V: TRBV10-2
length: 11
D: .
J: TRBJ2-1
DNA: TGCGCCAGCAGTGACTACAATGAGCAGTTCTTC
CDR3: CASSDYNEQFF

size: .
V: TRBV4-2
length: 15
D: TRBD1
J: TRBJ1-4
DNA: TGTGCCAGCAGCCAACAGGGGGCAACTAATGAAAAACTGTTTTTT
CDR3: CASSQQGATNEKLFF

size: .
V: TRBV15
length: 15
D: .
J: TRBJ1-1
DNA: TGTGCCACCAGCCCTGCTTGGGGGGTCAGGACTGAAGCTTTCTTT
CDR3: CATSPAWGVRTEAFF

size: many
V: TRBV4-2
length: 14
D: .
J: TRBJ2-1
DNA: TGTGCCAGCAGCCTGGGGGGCCTTGGCAATGAGCAGTTCTTC
CDR3: CASSLGGLGNEQFF

size: many
V: TRBV27
length: 12
D: .
J: TRBJ2-1
DNA: TGTGCCAGCAGTTCTACAGGGAATGAGCAGTTCTTC
CDR3: CASSSTGNEQFF

size: few
V: TRBV4-3
length: 14
D: .
J: TRBJ1-4
DNA: TGCGCCAGCAGCCACAGGGCAGTCGGAGAAAAACTGTTTTTT
CDR3: CASSHRAVGEKLFF

size: few
V: TRBV27
length: 15
D: TRBD1
J: TRBJ2-3
DNA: TGTGCCAGCAGTAGACCGGGACAGAGTACTTTGAGGCAGTATTTT
CDR3: CASSRPGQSTLRQYF

size: .
V: TRBV27
length: 16
D: .
J: TRBJ2-5
DNA: TGTGCCAGCAGACCCCTCCGGGACGCCAGACAAGAGACCCAGTACTTC
CDR3: CASRPLRDARQETQYF

size: few
V: TRBV5-4
length: 13
D: .
J: TRBJ2-7
DNA: TGTGCCAGCAGCCGGGACTCCAACTACGAGCAGTACTTC
CDR3: CASSRDSNYEQYF

size: .
V: TRBV5-1
length: 14
D: .
J: TRBJ2-5
DNA: TGCGCCAGCAGCTTGGAATATGGGCAAGAGACCCAGTACTTC
CDR3: CASSLEYGQETQYF

size: many
V: TRBV3-1
length: 14
D: .
J: TRBJ1-5
DNA: TGTGCCAGCAGCCCAGGGCACGTGAGACAGCCCCAGCATTTT
CDR3: CASSPGHVRQPQHF

size: few
V: TRBV20-1
length: 12
D: .
J: TRBJ1-5
DNA: TGCAGTGCTATCCCGGGGTTTCAGCCCCAGCATTTT
CDR3: CSAIPGFQPQHF

size: .
V: TRBV3-1
length: 15
D: .
J: TRBJ1-1
DNA: TGTGCCAGCAGCCCCATGGCGGTCACCGGGACTGAAGCTTTCTTT
CDR3: CASSPMAVTGTEAFF

size: many
V: TRBV2
length: 14
D: TRBD1
J: TRBJ2-7
DNA: TGTGCCAGCAGCGATGACAGGGAAATCTACGAGCAGTACTTC
CDR3: CASSDDREIYEQYF

size: few
V: TRBV6-2/TRBV6-3
length: 16
D: TRBD1
J: TRBJ1-5
DNA: TGTGCCAGCAGACGGACAGGGACTCGGGGCAATCAGCCCCAGCATTTT
CDR3: CASRRTGTRGNQPQHF

size: many
V: TRBV2
length: 14
D: TRBD2
J: TRBJ2-3
DNA: TGTGCCAGCAACCAGCGGGGGAGCACAGATACGCAGTATTTT
CDR3: CASNQRGSTDTQYF

size: .
V: TRBV9
length: 14
D: TRBD2
J: TRBJ2-5
DNA: TGTGCCAGCAGCCCTAGCGGGGGAAGAGAGACCCAGTACTTC
CDR3: CASSPSGGRETQYF

size: .
V: TRBV4-3
length: 18
D: TRBD2
J: TRBJ2-3
DNA: TGCGCCAGCAGCCAAGATATGACTAGCGGGGGGCCCACAGATACGCAGTATTTT
CDR3: CASSQDMTSGGPTDTQYF

size: many
V: TRBV6-5
length: 15
D: .
J: TRBJ1-2
DNA: TGTGCCAGCAGCCCTAGGGGGGCAGGTTATAATGGCTACACCTTC
CDR3: CASSPRGAGYNGYTF

size: many
V: TRBV12-3/TRBV12-4
length: 16
D: TRBD1
J: TRBJ1-6
DNA: TGTGCCAGCAGTCGGGCAGGGGGTTCGCATAATTCACCCCTCCACTTT
CDR3: CASSRAGGSHNSPLHF

size: few
V: TRBV5-4
length: 16
D: .
J: TRBJ2-3
DNA: TGTGCCAGCAGCTTGAAGGTAGCCCCGGGCACAGATACGCAGTATTTT
CDR3: CASSLKVAPGTDTQYF

size: few
V: TRBV28
length: 16
D: .
J: TRBJ2-3
DNA: TGTGCCAGCAGGTCCCCATGGGCGGGGGCTTTTGATACGCAGTATTTT
CDR3: CASRSPWAGAFDTQYF

size: few
V: TRBV5-1
length: 14
D: .
J: TRBJ2-5
DNA: TGCGCCAGCAGCTTCACCAGGGAGGTGGAGACCCAGTACTTC
CDR3: CASSFTREVETQYF

size: many
V: TRBV7-9
length: 15
D: .
J: TRBJ1-3
DNA: TGTGCCAGCAGTTTACCGGAAGGGGCAAGAAACACCATATATTTT
CDR3: CASSLPEGARNTIYF

size: .
V: TRBV9
length: 17
D: .
J: TRBJ2-3
DNA: TGTGCCAGCAGCGTAGGAACTACGGGAGCCCCCACAGATACGCAGTATTTT
CDR3: CASSVGTTGAPTDTQYF

size: .
V: TRBV25-1
length: 13
D: .
J: TRBJ1-1
DNA: TGTGCCAGCAGTGAACGGGGGGACACTGAAGCTTTCTTT
CDR3: CASSERGDTEAFF

size: few
V: TRBV4-3
length: 14
D: .
J: TRBJ2-4
DNA: TGCGCCAGCAGCCAAGATACCGGGAGCGGCATTCAGTACTTC
CDR3: CASSQDTGSGIQYF

size: few
V: TRBV28
length: 15
D: TRBD1
J: TRBJ2-7
DNA: TGTGCCAGCAGTACAGGGGGCGCGCCGAACTACGAGCAGTACTTC
CDR3: CASSTGGAPNYEQYF

size: .
V: TRBV7-2
length: 14
D: .
J: TRBJ2-2
DNA: TGTGCCAGCAGCTTAGAGCTTACAACCGGGGAGCTGTTTTTT
CDR3: CASSLELTTGELFF

size: many
V: TRBV10-2
length: 15
D: .
J: TRBJ2-3
DNA: TGCGCCAGCAGTGAGTCGATGAGAAGCACAGATACGCAGTATTTT
CDR3: CASSESMRSTDTQYF

size: few
V: TRBV20-1
length: 14
D: .
J: TRBJ2-4
DNA: TGCAGTGCTAGAGTGAGGGGAGCCAAAAACATTCAGTACTTC
CDR3: CSARVRGAKNIQYF

size: few
V: TRBV5-1
length: 15
D: .
J: TRBJ2-1
DNA: TGCGCCAGCAGCTTGGCGCTCCACAGGGCCGATGAGCAGTTCTTC
CDR3: CASSLALHRADEQFF

size: .
V: TRBV5-6
length: 15
D: TRBD1
J: TRBJ2-7
DNA: TGTGCCAGCAGTTATTTCGGGACAGGGGGCGGAGAGCAGTACTTC
CDR3: CASSYFGTGGGEQYF

size: .
V: TRBV11-2
length: 16
D: .
J: TRBJ2-3
DNA: TGTGACAGCAGCTTTATGGGGCCAGGGTACCCAGATACGCAGTATTTT
CDR3: CDSSFMGPGYPDTQYF

size: .
V: TRBV12-3/TRBV12-4
length: 11
D: .
J: TRBJ2-7
DNA: TGTGCCAGCAGTCTAACAGTCGAGCAGTACTTC
CDR3: CASSLTVEQYF

size: .
V: TRBV21-1
length: 16
D: .
J: TRBJ1-2
DNA: TGTGCCAGCAGCAAGGGGGACAGGATGTCTAACTATGGCTACACCTTC
CDR3: CASSKGDRMSNYGYTF

size: .
V: TRBV6-2/TRBV6-3
length: 20
D: TRBD1
J: TRBJ2-6
DNA: TGTGCCAGCAGTTTCGATCCAAAGGACAGGGTTCTATCTGGGGCCAACGTCCTGACTTTC
CDR3: CASSFDPKDRVLSGANVLTF

size: .
V: TRBV6-6
length: 14
D: .
J: TRBJ2-3
DNA: TGTGCCAGCAGTCCCGGTCAGGGACGGGATACGCAGTATTTT
CDR3: CASSPGQGRDTQYF

size: few
V: TRBV4-3
length: 15
D: .
J: TRBJ1-1
DNA: TGCGCCAGCAGCCAAGATGAATTAGGGGCCCCTGAAGCTTTCTTT
CDR3: CASSQDELGAPEAFF

size: few
V: TRBV12-3/TRBV12-4
length: 13
D: .
J: TRBJ1-2
DNA: TGTGCCAGCAGTTCCCAAGGGTCGAGCGGCTACACCTTC
CDR3: CASSSQGSSGYTF

size: .
V: TRBV30
length: 13
D: TRBD1
J: TRBJ1-5
DNA: TGTGCCTGGAGGACAGGGAGTAGCCAGCCCCAGCATTTT
CDR3: CAWRTGSSQPQHF

size: many
V: TRBV20-1
length: 14
D: TRBD1
J: TRBJ1-2
DNA: TGCAGTGCTCCGCATCAATGGACAGGGAATGGCTACACCTTC
CDR3: CSAPHQWTGNGYTF

size: .
V: TRBV5-1
length: 14
D: TRBD1
J: TRBJ1-4
DNA: TGCGCCAGCAGCTCCGGACAGGTCGATGAAAAACTGTTTTTT
CDR3: CASSSGQVDEKLFF

size: many
V: TRBV2
length: 15
D: .
J: TRBJ1-5
DNA: TGTGCCAGCAGTGAAAGGGGTTGGGGTAATCAGCCCCAGCATTTT
CDR3: CASSERGWGNQPQHF